This T cell receptor beta chain was observed in a study of T cells in localized non-small cell lung cancer. The study's findings and limits: For the top 100 tumor clones, a median roughly 53 also appeared in adjacent lung. Uninvolved adjacent lung showed the highest T cell clonality, exceeding tumor.

V lost 3 bases, J lost 3 bases, and 5 bases stayed unmatched. CDR1 SQVTM and CDR2 ANQGSEA come from the germline V gene. The CDR3 sequence is 14 residues long. Method: immunoSEQ multiplex PCR; TCRdb's copy keeps in-frame clones and lacks some. The table includes approximately 34,000 clones, 90% to 95% detected once. With respect to this clone: The antigen remains unidentified.

The receptor's source is a female donor older than 55 with stage I lung adenocarcinoma. The rearrangement joins TRBV29-1 to TRBJ2-3; 8 positions match TRBD1. Sequenced material: peripheral blood, taken before any cancer treatment. The CDR3 DNA reads as TGCAGCGTTGATCCGGACAGGGCTACAGATACGCAGTATTTT. Its translation is CSVDPDRATDTQYF.